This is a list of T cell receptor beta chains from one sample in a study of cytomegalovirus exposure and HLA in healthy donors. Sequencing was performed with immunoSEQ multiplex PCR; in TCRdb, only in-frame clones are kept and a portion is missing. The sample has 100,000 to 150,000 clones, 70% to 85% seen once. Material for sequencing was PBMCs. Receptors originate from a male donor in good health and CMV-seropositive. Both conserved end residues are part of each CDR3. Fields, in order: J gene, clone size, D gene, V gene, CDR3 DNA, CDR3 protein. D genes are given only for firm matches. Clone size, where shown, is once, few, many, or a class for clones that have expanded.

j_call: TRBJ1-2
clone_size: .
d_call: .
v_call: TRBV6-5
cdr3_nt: TGTGCCAGCAGTTACTCTAGGGGGGGCGCTTCTGGCTACACCTTC
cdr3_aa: CASSYSRGGASGYTF

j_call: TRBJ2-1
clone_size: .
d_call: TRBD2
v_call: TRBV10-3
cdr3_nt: TGTGCCATCAGTGATCTAGCGGGGGGCGAGATAAAGTCCTACAATGAGCAGTTCTTC
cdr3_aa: CAISDLAGGEIKSYNEQFF

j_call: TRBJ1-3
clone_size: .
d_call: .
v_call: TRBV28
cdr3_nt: TGTGCCAGCAGTCCCCCATTAGTGAGATCCCAGGTATCTGGAAACACCATATATTTT
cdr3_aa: CASSPPLVRSQVSGNTIYF

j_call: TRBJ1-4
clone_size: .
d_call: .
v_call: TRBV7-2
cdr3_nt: TGTGCCAGCAGCATCGGGACTAGCGGGGCTAATGAAAAACTGTTTTTT
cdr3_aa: CASSIGTSGANEKLFF

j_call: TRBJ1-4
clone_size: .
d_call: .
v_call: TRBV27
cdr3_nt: TGTGCCAGCAGTCTGTACGGTGCAACTAATGAAAAACTGTTTTTT
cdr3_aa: CASSLYGATNEKLFF

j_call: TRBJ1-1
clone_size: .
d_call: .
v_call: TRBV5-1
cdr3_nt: TGCGCCAGCAGCTTGGAAGGGGTCCGTACTGAAGCTTTCTTT
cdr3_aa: CASSLEGVRTEAFF

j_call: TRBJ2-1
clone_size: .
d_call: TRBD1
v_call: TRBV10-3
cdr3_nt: TGTGCCATCAGTGAATATATAGGGACAGGGGGTGGGGTAAATGAGCAGTTCTTC
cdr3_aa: CAISEYIGTGGGVNEQFF

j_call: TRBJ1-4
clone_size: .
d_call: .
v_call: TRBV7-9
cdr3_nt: TGTTCCAGCAGCTTTCCAGGAGAAAAACTGTTTTTT
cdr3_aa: CSSSFPGEKLFF

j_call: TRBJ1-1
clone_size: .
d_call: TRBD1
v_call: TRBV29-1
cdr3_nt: TGCAGCGTGGGGACAGGGCTCGAGGCTTTCTTT
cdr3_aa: CSVGTGLEAFF

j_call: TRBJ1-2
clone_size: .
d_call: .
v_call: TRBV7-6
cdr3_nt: TGTGCCAGCAGCTTACAGGGTATGGTTGGCTACACCTTC
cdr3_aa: CASSLQGMVGYTF

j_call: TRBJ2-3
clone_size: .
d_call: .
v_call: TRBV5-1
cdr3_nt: TGCGCCAGCAGCCAGGGACTGTCTAGCACAGATACGCAGTATTTT
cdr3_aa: CASSQGLSSTDTQYF

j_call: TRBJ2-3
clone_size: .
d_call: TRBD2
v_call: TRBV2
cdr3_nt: TGTGCCAGCAGTGAACTCAGCGGGGGGGTTACGCAGTATTTT
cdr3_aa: CASSELSGGVTQYF

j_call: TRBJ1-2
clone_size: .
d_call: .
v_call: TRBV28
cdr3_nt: TGTGCCAGCACCGCCTCAGGGCGTAACTATGGCTACACCTTC
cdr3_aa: CASTASGRNYGYTF

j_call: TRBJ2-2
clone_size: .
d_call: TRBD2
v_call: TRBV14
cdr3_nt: TGTGCCAGCAGCCCGGGACTAGCGAACACCGGGGAGCTGTTTTTT
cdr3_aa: CASSPGLANTGELFF

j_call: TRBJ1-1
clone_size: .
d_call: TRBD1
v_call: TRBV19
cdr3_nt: TGTGCCAGTAGTATAAGCACCAGGGGGAGGACTGAAGCTTTCTTT
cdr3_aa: CASSISTRGRTEAFF

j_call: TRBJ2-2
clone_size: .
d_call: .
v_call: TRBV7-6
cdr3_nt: TGTGCCAGCAGCTTAGCCCCGGACAGACCCACCGGGGAGCTGTTTTTT
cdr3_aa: CASSLAPDRPTGELFF

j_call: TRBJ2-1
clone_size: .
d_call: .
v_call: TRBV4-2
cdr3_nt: TGTGCCAGCAGCCACCCCTATCCCTCTAGTTATGAGCAGTTCTTC
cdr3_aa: CASSHPYPSSYEQFF

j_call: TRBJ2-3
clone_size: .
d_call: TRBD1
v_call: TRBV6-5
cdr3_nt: TGTGCCAGCAGTTACGGACAGGGACCAGATACGCAGTATTTT
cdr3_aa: CASSYGQGPDTQYF

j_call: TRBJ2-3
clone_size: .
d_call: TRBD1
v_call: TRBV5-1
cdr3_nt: TGCGCCAGCAGCAGGTTGGCGCAGGGGGCCTCAGATACGCAGTATTTT
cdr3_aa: CASSRLAQGASDTQYF

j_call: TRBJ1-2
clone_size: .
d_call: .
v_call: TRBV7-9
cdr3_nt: TGTGCCAGCAGCTTCCCAAACTATGGCTACACCTTC
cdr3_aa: CASSFPNYGYTF

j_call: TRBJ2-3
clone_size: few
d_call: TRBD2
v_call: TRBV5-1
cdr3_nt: TGCGCCAGCAGCCAAGGGACTAGCGGGGCCACAGATACGCAGTATTTT
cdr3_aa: CASSQGTSGATDTQYF

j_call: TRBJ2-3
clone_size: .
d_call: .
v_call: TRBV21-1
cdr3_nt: TGTGCCAGTGATCCGGACAGGCCTGGGGTACCAGATACGCAGTATTTT
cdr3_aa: CASDPDRPGVPDTQYF

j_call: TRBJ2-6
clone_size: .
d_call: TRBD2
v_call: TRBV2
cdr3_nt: TGTGCCAGCAGGGTGACTAGCGGGGGAAGCTCTGGGGCCAACGGCCTGACTTTC
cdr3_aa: CASRVTSGGSSGANGLTF

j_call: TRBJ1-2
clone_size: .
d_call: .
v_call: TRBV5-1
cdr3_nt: TGCGCCAGCAGCTTGGACAAGGGCTACACCTTC
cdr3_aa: CASSLDKGYTF

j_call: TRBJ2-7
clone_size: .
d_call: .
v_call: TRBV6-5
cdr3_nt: TGTGCCAGCAGTTCCCCGGGGAGGGGGTCCTACGAGCAGTACTTC
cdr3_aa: CASSSPGRGSYEQYF

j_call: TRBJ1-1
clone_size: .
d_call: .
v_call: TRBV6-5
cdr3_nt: TGTGCCAGCAGTTACTCGAGGTTCGGGGGGTCCACTGAAGCTTTCTTT
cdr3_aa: CASSYSRFGGSTEAFF

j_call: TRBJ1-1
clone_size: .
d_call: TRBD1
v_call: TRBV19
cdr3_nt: TGTGCCAGTAGGGGGACAGGGAGCACTGAAGCTTTCTTT
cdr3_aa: CASRGTGSTEAFF

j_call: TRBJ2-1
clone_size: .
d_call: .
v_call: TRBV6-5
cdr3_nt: TGTGCCAGCATCCAAGGAGGGGGGGCCCACCATGAGCAGTTCTTC
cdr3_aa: CASIQGGGAHHEQFF

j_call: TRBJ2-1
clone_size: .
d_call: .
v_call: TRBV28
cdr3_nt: TGTGCCAGCAGTTCCTACTTCGAGTGGGCCAATGAGCAGTTCTTC
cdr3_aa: CASSSYFEWANEQFF

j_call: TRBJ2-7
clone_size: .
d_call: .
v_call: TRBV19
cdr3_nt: TGTGCCAGTAGTACAGGGGGGATGAACGAGCAGTACTTC
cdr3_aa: CASSTGGMNEQYF

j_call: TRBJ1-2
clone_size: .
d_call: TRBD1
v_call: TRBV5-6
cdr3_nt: TGTGCCAGCAGCTTGGCCAGGGGGCAAGGCTACACCTTC
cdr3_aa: CASSLARGQGYTF

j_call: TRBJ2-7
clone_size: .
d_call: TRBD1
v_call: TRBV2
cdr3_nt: TGTGCCAGCGGGGGACAGGGCAACCTCTACGAGCAGTACTTC
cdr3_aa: CASGGQGNLYEQYF

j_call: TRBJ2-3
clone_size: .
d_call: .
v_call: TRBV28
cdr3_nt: TGTGCCAGCAGTTTATTCCCGGATACGCAGTATTTT
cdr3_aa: CASSLFPDTQYF

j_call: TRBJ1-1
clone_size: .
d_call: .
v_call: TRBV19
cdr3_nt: TGTGCCAGTAGATTCGAGGCGAACACTGAAGCTTTCTTT
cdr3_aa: CASRFEANTEAFF

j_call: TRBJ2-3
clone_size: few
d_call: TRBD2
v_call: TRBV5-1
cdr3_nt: TGCGCCAGCAGCTCCTTCGGGCGGGAGGACACAGATACGCAGTATTTT
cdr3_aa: CASSSFGREDTDTQYF

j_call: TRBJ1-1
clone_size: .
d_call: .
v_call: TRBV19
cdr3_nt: TGTGCCAGTAGTATACAAGGGGTTGTCGAAGCTTTCTTT
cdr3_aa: CASSIQGVVEAFF

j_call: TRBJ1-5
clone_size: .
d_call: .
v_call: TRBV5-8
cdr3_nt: TGTGCCAGCAGCTTGAATACAGGTCGGAGCAATCAGCCCCAGCATTTT
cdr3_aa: CASSLNTGRSNQPQHF

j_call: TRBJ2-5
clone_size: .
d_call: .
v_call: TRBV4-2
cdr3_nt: TGTGCCAGCAGCCAAGAGCAGTCACAAGAGACCCAGTACTTC
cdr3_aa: CASSQEQSQETQYF

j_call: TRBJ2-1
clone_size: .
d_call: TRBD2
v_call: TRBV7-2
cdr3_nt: TGTGCCAGCAGGACTAGCGGCTCCTACAATGAGCAGTTCTTC
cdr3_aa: CASRTSGSYNEQFF

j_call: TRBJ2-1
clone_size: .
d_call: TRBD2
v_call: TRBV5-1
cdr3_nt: TGCGCCACTGGAAAGGGACTAGCGGGACTTTACAATGAGCAGTTCTTC
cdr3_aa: CATGKGLAGLYNEQFF

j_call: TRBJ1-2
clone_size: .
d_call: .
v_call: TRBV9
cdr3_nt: TGTGCCAGCAGCGTACAGGGTAGGAATGGCTACACCTTC
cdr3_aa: CASSVQGRNGYTF

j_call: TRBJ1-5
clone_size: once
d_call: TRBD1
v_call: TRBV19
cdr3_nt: TGTGCCAGTAGTATAGCCACCCCGTGGGGACAGAGAGTTCAGCCCCAGCATTTT
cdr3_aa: CASSIATPWGQRVQPQHF

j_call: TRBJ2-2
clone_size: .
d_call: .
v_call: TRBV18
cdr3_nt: TGTGCCAGCTCACCTTCCTACACCGGGGAGCTGTTTTTT
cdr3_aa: CASSPSYTGELFF

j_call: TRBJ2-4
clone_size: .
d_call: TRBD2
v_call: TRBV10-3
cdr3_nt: TGTGCCATCAGTGACGGGAGGGGGTCGGGGAACATTCAGTACTTC
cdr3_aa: CAISDGRGSGNIQYF

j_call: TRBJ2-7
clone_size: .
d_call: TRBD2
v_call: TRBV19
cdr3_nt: TGTGCCAGCTCCCCGACTAGCAGTAACTACGAGCAGTACTTC
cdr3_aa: CASSPTSSNYEQYF

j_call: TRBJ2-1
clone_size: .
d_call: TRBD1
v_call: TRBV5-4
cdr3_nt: TGTGCCAGCAGCTTGATCGGACAGGGGAATGAGCAGTTCTTC
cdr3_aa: CASSLIGQGNEQFF

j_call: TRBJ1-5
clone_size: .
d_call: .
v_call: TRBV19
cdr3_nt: TGTGCCAGTAGTCAGGCCAATCAGCCCCAGCATTTT
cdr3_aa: CASSQANQPQHF

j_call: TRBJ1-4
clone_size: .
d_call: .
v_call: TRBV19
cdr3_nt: TGTGCCAGTAGTATAAACCTACTAAACAACGAAAAACTGTTTTTT
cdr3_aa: CASSINLLNNEKLFF

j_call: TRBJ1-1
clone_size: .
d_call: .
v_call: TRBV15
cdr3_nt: TGTGCCACCAGCAGAGATGAGGTTGTGAGAAACACTGAAGCTTTCTTT
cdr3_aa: CATSRDEVVRNTEAFF

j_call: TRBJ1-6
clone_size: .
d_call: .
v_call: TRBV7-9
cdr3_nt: TGTTCCAGCAGCTTGTCTTCCCCACCCCTCCACTTT
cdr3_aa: CSSSLSSPPLHF

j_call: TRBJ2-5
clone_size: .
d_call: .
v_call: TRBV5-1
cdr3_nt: TGCGCCAGCAGCGGGGCAGGGATGGAGACCCAGTACTTC
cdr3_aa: CASSGAGMETQYF

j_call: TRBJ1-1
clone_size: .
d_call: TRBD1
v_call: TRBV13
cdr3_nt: TGTGCCAGCAGCTTAAGGGAACAGGGGGCGTACAGAGCTTTCTTT
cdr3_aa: CASSLREQGAYRAFF

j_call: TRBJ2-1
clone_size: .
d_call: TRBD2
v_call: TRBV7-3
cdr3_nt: TGTGCCAGCAGCCAGACTAGCGTGTCCTACAATGAGCAGTTCTTC
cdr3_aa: CASSQTSVSYNEQFF

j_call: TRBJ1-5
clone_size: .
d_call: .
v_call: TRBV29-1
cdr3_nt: TGCAGCGTAGGGGACATCAATCAGCCCCAGCATTTT
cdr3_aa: CSVGDINQPQHF

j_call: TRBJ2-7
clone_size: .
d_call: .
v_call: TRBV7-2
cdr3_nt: TGTGCCAGCAGCTTGGCACGGGGCTCCTACGAGCAGTACTTC
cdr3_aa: CASSLARGSYEQYF

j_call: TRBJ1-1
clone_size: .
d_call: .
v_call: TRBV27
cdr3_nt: TGTGCCAGTTGGGAGGGGCCGGGTGGCACTGAAGCTTTCTTT
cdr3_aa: CASWEGPGGTEAFF

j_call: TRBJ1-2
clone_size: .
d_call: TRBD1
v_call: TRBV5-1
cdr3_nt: TGCGCCAGCAGCTCACAGGACAGGGGGGTCTATGGCTACACCTTC
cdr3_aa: CASSSQDRGVYGYTF

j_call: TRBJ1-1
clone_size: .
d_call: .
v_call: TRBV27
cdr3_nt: TGTGCCAGCAAACCGGGGGTCTCTTTGAACACTGAAGCTTTCTTT
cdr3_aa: CASKPGVSLNTEAFF

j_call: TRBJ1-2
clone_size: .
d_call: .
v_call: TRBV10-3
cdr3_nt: TGTGCCACTAAGACAGGCGATGGGTATGGCTACACCTTC
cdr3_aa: CATKTGDGYGYTF